This T cell receptor (beta chain) was documented in a study of CD8+ T cells in alopecia areata. Study-level points and caveats: Association of baseline CD8+ expansion with response is uncertain owing to one nonresponder. While tofacitinib was given, many expanded lesional clones persisted in scalp and blood. There were also resident alphabeta T cells of normal skin sequenced in scalp samples.

Treatment denoted: oral pan-JAK inhibitor, 5-10 mg twice daily. Researchers took lesional scalp punch biopsies and peripheral blood from people who were alopecia areata patients. To note about this clone: The target antigen is unknown.

Extraction of RNA preceded its reverse transcription into cDNA, which served as the sequencing template. Only in-frame clones appear in the TCRdb table, and some are missing; sequencing was by immunoSEQ multiplex PCR. The data show some 150,000 clones, about 86% seen once. The germline gives CDR1 LNHNV, CDR2 YYDKDF (reference sequence). This CDR3 has 13 residues. V trimming: 6 bases; J trimming: 7 bases; junction bases outside the gene matches: 3. This chain links TRBV15 with TRBJ1-5, with 10 nucleotides matching TRBD1. The input for sequencing was CD8+ T cells sorted from blood, taken at week 4, from a patient treated with tofacitinib. This sequence was found in a human donor with alopecia areata. CDR3 loop: CATRDRGQQPQHF. The CDR3 DNA sequence: TGTGCCACCAGAGACAGGGGGCAACAGCCCCAGCATTTT.